This entry features one TCR beta chain sequence. Antigen unknown. CDR1 and CDR2 from the germline V gene are LGHNA and YNFKEQ. This CDR3 region has 17 residues. With 0 bases removed from V and 0 bases from J, the gap between germline ends came to 15 bases. This sample was taken from a study of cytomegalovirus exposure and HLA in healthy donors. Study findings and constraints: Later work showed greater clonal expansion in HLA-associated TCR beta chains than in equally common others.

Vbeta (60) and Jbeta (13) primers were used in the PCR. Sequenced by immunoSEQ multiplex PCR; TCRdb stores in-frame clones only, minus some. The data show some 160,000 clones, 77% seen once. The chain couples TRBV4-2 to TRBJ2-7; tentatively, D is TRBD2 (7 bases). The sequenced material came from PBMCs. The sequence derives from a woman in her thirties in good health and CMV-seronegative. The CDR3 protein is CASSQEGGPAVSYEQYF. CDR3 in DNA: TGTGCCAGCAGCCAAGAGGGGGGGCCAGCGGTCTCCTACGAGCAGTACTTC.